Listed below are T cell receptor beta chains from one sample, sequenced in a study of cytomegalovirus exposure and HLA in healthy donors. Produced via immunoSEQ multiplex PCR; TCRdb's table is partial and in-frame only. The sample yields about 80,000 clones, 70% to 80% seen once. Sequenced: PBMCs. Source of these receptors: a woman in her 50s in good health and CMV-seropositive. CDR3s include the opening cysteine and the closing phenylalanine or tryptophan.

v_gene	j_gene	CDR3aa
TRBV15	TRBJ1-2	CATSSDYAGTAHGYTF
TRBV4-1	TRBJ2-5	CASSQDPGQTHETQYF
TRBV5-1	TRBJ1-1	CASRRGGTEAFF
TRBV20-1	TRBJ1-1	CSARGSAEAFF
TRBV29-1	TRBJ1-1	CSVDPWTGLNTEAFF
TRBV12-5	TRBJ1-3	CASGVKSSGNTIYF
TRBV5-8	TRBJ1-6	CASSFPQTGGLSPLHF
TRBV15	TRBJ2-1	CATSRGSYEQFF
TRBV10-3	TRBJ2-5	CAINRDRQETQYF
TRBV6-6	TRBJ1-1	CASSYSGGIGAEAFF
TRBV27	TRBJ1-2	CASSLKYLGGYGYTF
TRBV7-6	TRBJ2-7	CASSPGLAVYEQYF
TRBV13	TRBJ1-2	CASSLISAGQGVYGYTF
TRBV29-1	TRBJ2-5	CSVGTAGAETQYF
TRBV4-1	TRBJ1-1	CASSQPGELADTEAFF